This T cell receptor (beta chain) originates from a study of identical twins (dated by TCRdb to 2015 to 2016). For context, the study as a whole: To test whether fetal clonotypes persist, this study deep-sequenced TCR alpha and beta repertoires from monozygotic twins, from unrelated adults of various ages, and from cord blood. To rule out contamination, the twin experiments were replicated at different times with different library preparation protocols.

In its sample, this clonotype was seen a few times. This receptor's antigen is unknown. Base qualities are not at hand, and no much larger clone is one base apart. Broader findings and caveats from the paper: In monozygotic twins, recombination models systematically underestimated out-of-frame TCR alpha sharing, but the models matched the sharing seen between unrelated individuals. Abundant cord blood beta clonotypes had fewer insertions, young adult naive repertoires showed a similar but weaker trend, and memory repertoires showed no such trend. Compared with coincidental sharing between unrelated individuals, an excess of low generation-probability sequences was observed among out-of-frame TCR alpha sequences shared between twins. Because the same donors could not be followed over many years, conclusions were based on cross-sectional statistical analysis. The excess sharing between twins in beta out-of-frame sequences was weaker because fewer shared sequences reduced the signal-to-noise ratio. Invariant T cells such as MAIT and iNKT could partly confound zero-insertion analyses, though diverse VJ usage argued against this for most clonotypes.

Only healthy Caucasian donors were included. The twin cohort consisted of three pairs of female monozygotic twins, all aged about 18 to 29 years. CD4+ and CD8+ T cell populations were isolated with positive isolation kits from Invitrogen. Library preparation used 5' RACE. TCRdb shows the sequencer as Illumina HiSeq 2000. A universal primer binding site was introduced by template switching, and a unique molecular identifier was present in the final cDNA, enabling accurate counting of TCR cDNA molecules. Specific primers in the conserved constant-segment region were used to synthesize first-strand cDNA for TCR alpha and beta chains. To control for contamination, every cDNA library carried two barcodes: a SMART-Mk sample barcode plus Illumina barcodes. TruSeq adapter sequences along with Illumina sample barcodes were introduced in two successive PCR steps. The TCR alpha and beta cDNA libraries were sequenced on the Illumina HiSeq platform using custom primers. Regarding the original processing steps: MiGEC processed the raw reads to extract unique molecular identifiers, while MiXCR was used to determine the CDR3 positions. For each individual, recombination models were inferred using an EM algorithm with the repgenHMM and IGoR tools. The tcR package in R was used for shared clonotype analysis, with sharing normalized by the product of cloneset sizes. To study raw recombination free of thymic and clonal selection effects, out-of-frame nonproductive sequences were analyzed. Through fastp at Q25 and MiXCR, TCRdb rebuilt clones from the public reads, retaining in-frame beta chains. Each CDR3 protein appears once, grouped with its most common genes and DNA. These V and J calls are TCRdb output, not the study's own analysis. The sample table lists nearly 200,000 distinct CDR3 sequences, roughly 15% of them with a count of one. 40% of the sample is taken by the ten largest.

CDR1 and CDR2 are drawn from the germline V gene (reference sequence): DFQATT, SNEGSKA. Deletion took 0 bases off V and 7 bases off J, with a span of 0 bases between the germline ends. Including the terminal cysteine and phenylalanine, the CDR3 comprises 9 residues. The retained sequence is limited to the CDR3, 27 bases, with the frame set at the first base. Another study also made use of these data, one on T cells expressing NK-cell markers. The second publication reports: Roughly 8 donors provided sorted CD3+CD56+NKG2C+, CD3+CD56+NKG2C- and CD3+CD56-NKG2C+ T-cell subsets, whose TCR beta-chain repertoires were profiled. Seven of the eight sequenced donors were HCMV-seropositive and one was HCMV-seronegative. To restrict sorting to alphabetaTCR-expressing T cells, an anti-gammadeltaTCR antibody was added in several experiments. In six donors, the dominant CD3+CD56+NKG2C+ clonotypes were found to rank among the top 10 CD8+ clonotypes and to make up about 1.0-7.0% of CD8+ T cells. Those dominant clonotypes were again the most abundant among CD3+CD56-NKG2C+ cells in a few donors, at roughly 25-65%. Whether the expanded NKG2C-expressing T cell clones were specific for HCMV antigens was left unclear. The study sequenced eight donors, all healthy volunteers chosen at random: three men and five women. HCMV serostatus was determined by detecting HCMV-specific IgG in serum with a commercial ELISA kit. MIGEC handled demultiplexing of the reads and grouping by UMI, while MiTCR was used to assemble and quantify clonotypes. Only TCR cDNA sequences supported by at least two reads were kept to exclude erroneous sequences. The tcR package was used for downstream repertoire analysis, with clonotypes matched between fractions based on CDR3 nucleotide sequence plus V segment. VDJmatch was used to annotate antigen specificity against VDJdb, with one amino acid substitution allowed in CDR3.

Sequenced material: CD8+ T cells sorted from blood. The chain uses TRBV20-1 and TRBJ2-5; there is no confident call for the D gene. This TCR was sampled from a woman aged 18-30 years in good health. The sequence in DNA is TGCAGTGCTAGAGAGACCCAGTACTTC. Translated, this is CSARETQYF.